This TCR beta chain comes out of a study of blood T cell repertoires in COVID-19. About the research overall: There were acute and convalescent COVID-19 samples, and they came from the United States, Italy and Spain. Sources were T cells, B-cell-depleted T cells, or PBMCs; the material itself was cDNA or gDNA.

This clone appeared a single time. In the source study's methods: Quantification of nucleated cells was approximated via reference gene primer amplification. Profiled with immunoSEQ multiplex PCR; TCRdb holds only in-frame clones, not every one. V, J and clone size were drawn from that table, and D and trimming were deduced from the DNA. This sample has 40,000 to 50,000 clones, with around 83% found just once. Germline V gene lookup returns CDR1 SQVTM and CDR2 ANQGSEA. The CDR3 extends over 14 amino acids. The ends lost 4 bases at V and 4 bases at J; junction bases unmatched: 4. The rearrangement joins TRBV29-1 to TRBJ1-1; 12 nucleotides line up with TRBD1. This clonotype was obtained from an elderly woman with acute or convalescent COVID-19. The sequencing sample was made of peripheral blood. CDR3 sequence (DNA): TGCAGCGTTGGGGACAGGGGGCCCGGCACTGAAGCTTTCTTT. Its protein product is CSVGDRGPGTEAFF.